The 22 T cell receptor beta chains below all came from one sample that was sequenced in a study of a mutant IDH1 vaccine in newly diagnosed glioma. The antigens for these receptors are not known. Some clones are missing from TCRdb's copy, which holds only in-frame ones; the method was immunoSEQ multiplex PCR. The data show some 40,000 clones, roughly four fifths seen once. The time point here: week 47, end of study. Topical imiquimod accompanied each vaccine dose, which consisted of 300 ug of mutant IDH1 20-mer peptide. This specimen consisted of PBMCs, obtained from a glioma patient whose treatment included an IDH1 peptide vaccine. Source of these receptors: a man in his forties with glioma.

This clone came up once. V is TRBV28 and J is TRBJ2-1; D is perhaps TRBD2 (5 bases). CDR3 length: 11 residues. CDR1 is MDHEN, CDR2 SYDVKM, per germline. V lost 6 bases, J lost 11 bases, and 11 bases lay in between. The CDR3 loop is CASRLGVQQFF. The CDR3 DNA sequence: TGTGCCAGCAGACTAGGAGTTCAGCAGTTCTTC.

The genes are TRBV5-3 and TRBJ1-5, with unresolved D. TRBV5-3 is labeled an ORF, and its function is uncertain. This CDR3 region has 15 residues. Trimming removed 8 bases at V and 4 bases at J, with 19 bases between. The CDR3 nucleotides read TGTGCCAGTGATAACCTCGGGAGCCTTAATCAGCCCCAGCATTTT. Amino acids: CASDNLGSLNQPQHF.

This rearrangement joins TRBV5-4 to TRBJ1-2; D perhaps matches TRBD1 (6 bases). The V end was cut by 3 bases, the J end by 7 bases, with 25 bases between. There are 17 residues in the CDR3. Germline-derived CDR1 and CDR2 are SGHNT and YYREEE (reference sequence). CDR3 region: CASSSGGRTSGTSGYTF. CDR3 DNA sequence: TGTGCCAGCAGCTCCGGGGGGCGGACTTCTGGGACCAGTGGCTACACCTTC.

This clone was observed a few times. The chain employs TRBV7-7 and TRBJ1-1; D is undetermined. Trimming left V 2 bases short and J 2 bases short, with 6 bases between. CDR1 is SSHAT, CDR2 FNYEAQ, per germline (reference sequence). This CDR3 spans 13 amino acids. CDR3 protein: CASSLYTNTEAFF. In nucleotides, the CDR3 is TGTGCCAGCAGCTTATACACCAACACTGAAGCTTTCTTT.

The chain combines TRBV9 with TRBJ2-7; D is possibly TRBD1 (6 bases). The germline gives CDR1 SGDLS, CDR2 YYNGEE. The CDR3 is made up of 15 amino acids. Trimming pared 0 bases from V and 0 bases from J, leaving 10 bases between. The CDR3 nucleotides are TGTGCCAGCAGCGTAGCAGGGGAACCCTCCTACGAGCAGTACTTC. Protein product: CASSVAGEPSYEQYF.

The chain links TRBV9 to TRBJ2-2; D might be TRBD1 or TRBD2, each matching 5 bases. From germline, CDR1 is SGDLS and CDR2 YYNGEE. V gave up 3 bases and J gave up 5 bases, with 20 bases separating them. The CDR3 has 17 amino acids. CDR3 DNA sequence: TGTGCCAGCAGCGCCCGCCCGGGGCAGGACTCTACCGGGGAGCTGTTTTTT. The encoded protein is CASSARPGQDSTGELFF.

The chain recombines TRBV5-8 with TRBJ2-1, with D possibly matching TRBD1 (5 bases). Trimming took 4 bases from V and 0 from J, leaving 11 bases between them. This CDR3 has 15 residues. Germline values: CDR1 SGHTS, CDR2 YDEGEE. The CDR3, as DNA: TGTGCCAGCAGCGCGGACATGGTCTCCTACAATGAGCAGTTCTTC. It codes for CASSADMVSYNEQFF. The full variable domain, in which reference TRBV5-8 and TRBJ2-1 provide the parts outside the CDR3, is EAGVTQSPTHLIKTRGQQATLRCSPISGHTSVYWYQQALGLGLQFLLWYDEGEERNRGNFPPRFSGRQFPNYSSELNVNALELEDSALYLCASSADMVSYNEQFFGPGTRLTVL.

This clone showed up just once. The genes are TRBV6-1 and TRBJ1-3; D is ambiguous. This CDR3 spans 16 amino acids. The V and J ends lost 2 bases and 0 bases respectively, with 11 bases between them. CDR1 MNHNS and CDR2 SASEGT come from the germline V gene. Written as DNA, the CDR3 is TGTGCCAGCAGTGAACTATGGCAGGACTCTGGAAACACCATATATTTT. Its translation: CASSELWQDSGNTIYF.

J is TRBJ1-4 and V is TRBV15, with 7 positions matching TRBD1. With 4 bases clipped from V and 11 bases from J, the junction kept 13 bases outside the gene matches. This CDR3 contains 15 residues. Per germline, CDR1 LNHNV and CDR2 YYDKDF (reference sequence). Written as DNA, the CDR3 is TGTGCCACCAGCATCCAACAGGGGATGAGTGACAAACTGTTTTTT. It specifies CATSIQQGMSDKLFF.

This chain links TRBV5-1 with TRBJ2-7, with TRBD2 as a possible D gene (6 bases). This CDR3 spans 14 amino acids. Deletions cut 6 bases from V and 0 bases from J, with 13 bases between. The germline V gene has CDR1 SGHRS and CDR2 YFSETQ. This CDR3 reads CASNRDWSSYEQYF. CDR3 nucleotide sequence: TGCGCCAGCAACCGGGACTGGAGCTCCTACGAGCAGTACTTC.

This clone is a singleton in its sample. The chain is built from TRBV5-1 and TRBJ2-3, with D tentatively TRBD1 or TRBD2 (6 bases each). V shed 4 bases and J shed 3 bases, with 15 bases lying between them. The CDR3 sequence is 15 residues long. Germline values: CDR1 SGHRS, CDR2 YFSETQ. As DNA, the CDR3 is TGCGCCAGCAGCCGGGGGCAGGGGATGACAGATACGCAGTATTTT. This encodes CASSRGQGMTDTQYF.

The V and J genes are TRBV27 and TRBJ2-1; TRBD1 aligns across 7 bases. The CDR3 runs 19 residues. Trimming removed 3 bases from V and 9 bases from J; junction bases left unmatched: 23. CDR1 and CDR2 from the germline V gene are MNHEY and SMNVEV (reference sequence). The CDR3 region has the DNA TGTGCCAGCAGTTTTCGTTGGCAAACAGGGGCGAGGTTTATGACTGAGCAGTTCTTC. Protein product: CASSFRWQTGARFMTEQFF.

The chain carries TRBV28 and TRBJ2-7; the D is unclear. Trimming took 4 bases from V and 1 from J, leaving 5 bases between them. Germline assignment: CDR1 MDHEN and CDR2 SYDVKM. The CDR3 has 12 amino acids. CDR3 nucleotides: TGTGCCAGCAGTTCTGAGTCCTACGAGCAGTACGTC. Translated: CASSSESYEQYV.

The chain couples TRBV5-5 to TRBJ2-3; 8 bases agree with TRBD2. The CDR3 runs to 16 residues. The germline V gene has CDR1 SGHKS and CDR2 YYEKEE (reference sequence). The J segment lost 7 bases and the V segment lost 4 bases, leaving 14 bases of the junction unmatched. CDR3 sequence: CASSPGTSGIVYTQYF. CDR3 nucleotides: TGTGCCAGCAGCCCCGGGACTAGTGGAATCGTGTATACGCAGTATTTT.

The chain has TRBV6-5 and TRBJ2-5, with 14 bases aligning to TRBD2. Germline CDR1 reads MNHEY; CDR2 reads SVGAGI. This CDR3 has 15 residues. J lost 3 bases, V lost 6 bases, and 3 bases had no gene match. In DNA form, the CDR3 reads TGTGCCAGCAGGCGACTAGCGGGAGGGAAAGAGACCCAGTACTTC. Amino acid sequence: CASRRLAGGKETQYF.

The chain is built from TRBV4-1 and TRBJ1-1; 7 bases fit TRBD1. After removal of 1 base from V and 3 bases from J, the junction contained 5 bases not matched to a gene. The V gene's germline CDR1 is MGHRA and CDR2 YSYEKL. The CDR3 is made up of 15 amino acids. Written as DNA, the CDR3 is TGCGCCAGCAGCCAAGGGGGACAGACCTACACTGAAGCTTTCTTT. Residues: CASSQGGQTYTEAFF.

The V call is TRBV5-1, the J call TRBJ2-7, with D perhaps matching TRBD2 (5 bases). Trimming removed 0 bases at V and 5 bases at J, with 15 bases between. Germline V gene data show CDR1 as SGHRS and CDR2 as YFSETQ. This CDR3 spans 15 amino acids. The CDR3: CASSLGVVAGDEQYF. CDR3 DNA sequence: TGCGCCAGCAGCTTGGGCGTTGTGGCGGGCGACGAGCAGTACTTC.

CDR3 DNA: TGTGCCATCAGTGAGAACCCGGAGGCCTACGAGCAGTACTTC. The encoded protein is CAISENPEAYEQYF. V and J are TRBV10-3 and TRBJ2-7, with a tentative D call TRBD2 (5 bases). The CDR3 covers 14 residues. Trimming took 2 bases from V and 2 from J, leaving 10 bases between them. Germline CDR1 reads ENHRY; CDR2 reads SYGVKD.

This chain uses TRBV11-3 with TRBJ2-1; 8 nucleotides agree with TRBD1. After removal of 4 bases from V and 3 bases from J, the junction contained 2 bases not matched to a gene. The CDR3 runs 14 residues. The V gene's germline CDR1 is SGHNT and CDR2 YENEEA. The DNA of the CDR3 is TGTGCCAGCAGCTCCGGGACAGGCTACAATGAGCAGTTCTTC. Protein product: CASSSGTGYNEQFF.

The chain carries TRBV4-2 and TRBJ2-7; D is perhaps TRBD2 (6 bases). The CDR3 has 15 amino acids. The germline V gene encodes CDR1 LGHNA and CDR2 YNFKEQ. V dropped 8 bases and J dropped 5 bases, with 22 bases sitting between them. The chain's CDR3 is CASSRLTGGGNEQYF. The CDR3 bases are TGTGCCAGCTCCCGCCTTACCGGAGGAGGGAACGAGCAGTACTTC.

This rearrangement joins TRBV7-2 to TRBJ1-5, with TRBD1 as a possible D gene (5 bases). Germline V gene data show CDR1 as SGHTA and CDR2 as FQGNSA. This CDR3 is 13 amino acids long. The V end lost 8 bases, the J end lost 0 bases, and 8 bases lay between the germline ends. CDR3 coding DNA: TGTGCCAGCGGGAGGGGTAGCAATCAGCCCCAGCATTTT. Residues: CASGRGSNQPQHF.

This rearrangement joins TRBV19 to TRBJ1-5; no clear D. The CDR3 spans 14 residues. The germline V and J ends were trimmed by 10 bases and 7 bases, with 20 bases remaining between them. The germline gives CDR1 LNHDA, CDR2 SQIVND (reference sequence). The CDR3 sequence is CATCPGWQGQPQHF. The DNA of the CDR3 is TGTGCCACTTGCCCGGGTTGGCAAGGGCAGCCCCAGCATTTT.